The T cell receptor (beta chain) described here comes from a study of blood T cells in healthy people across ages. Study conclusions and caveats: As naive T cell percentage varied, TCR beta diversity correlated strongly with it.

Isolation yielded PBMCs, at least 7 million per sample, in every case. About this clonotype itself: The target antigen is unknown.

This CDR3 contains 15 residues. Trimming removed 5 bases from V and 3 bases from J, with 15 bases in between. From germline, CDR1 is MDHEN and CDR2 SYDVKM. Primers used in a second PCR of roughly 7 to 12 cycles were a sample-barcoded 5' primer and a J-beta primer mix. Each single sample gave us at least 2.5 million CDR3-containing paired-end reads. TCRdb ran MiXCR on the 5' RACE reads and lists one entry per CDR3 protein. The table lists approximately 800,000 distinct CDR3 sequences, 53% of them singletons. V gene TRBV28 combines with J gene TRBJ2-3, with a possible D match to TRBD2 (6 bases). Sequenced: blood. This sequence originates from a man at least 80 years old in good health. CDR3 residues: CASSPRLVRTDTQYF. The CDR3 DNA reads as TGTGCCAGCAGTCCCCGACTAGTCCGGACAGATACGCAGTATTTT.